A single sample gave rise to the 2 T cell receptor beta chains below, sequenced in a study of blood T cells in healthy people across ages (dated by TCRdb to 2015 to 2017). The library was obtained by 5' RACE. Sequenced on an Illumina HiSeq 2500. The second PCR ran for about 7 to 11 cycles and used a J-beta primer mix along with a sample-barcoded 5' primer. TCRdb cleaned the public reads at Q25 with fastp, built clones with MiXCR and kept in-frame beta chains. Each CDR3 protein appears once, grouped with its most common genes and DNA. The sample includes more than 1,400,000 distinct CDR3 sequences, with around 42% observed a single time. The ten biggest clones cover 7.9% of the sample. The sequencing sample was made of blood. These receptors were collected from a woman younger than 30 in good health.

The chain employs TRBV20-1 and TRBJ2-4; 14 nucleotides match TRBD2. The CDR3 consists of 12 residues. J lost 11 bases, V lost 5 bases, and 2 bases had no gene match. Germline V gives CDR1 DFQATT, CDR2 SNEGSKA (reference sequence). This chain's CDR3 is CSAQGLAGVQYF. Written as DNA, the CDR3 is TGCAGTGCTCAGGGACTAGCGGGAGTTCAGTACTTC.

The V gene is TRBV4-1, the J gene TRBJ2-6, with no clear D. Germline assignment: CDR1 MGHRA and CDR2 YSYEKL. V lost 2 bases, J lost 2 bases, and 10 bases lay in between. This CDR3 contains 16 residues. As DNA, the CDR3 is TGCGCCAGCAGCCAATGGTCCCCTACTGGGGCCAACGTCCTGACTTTC. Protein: CASSQWSPTGANVLTF.